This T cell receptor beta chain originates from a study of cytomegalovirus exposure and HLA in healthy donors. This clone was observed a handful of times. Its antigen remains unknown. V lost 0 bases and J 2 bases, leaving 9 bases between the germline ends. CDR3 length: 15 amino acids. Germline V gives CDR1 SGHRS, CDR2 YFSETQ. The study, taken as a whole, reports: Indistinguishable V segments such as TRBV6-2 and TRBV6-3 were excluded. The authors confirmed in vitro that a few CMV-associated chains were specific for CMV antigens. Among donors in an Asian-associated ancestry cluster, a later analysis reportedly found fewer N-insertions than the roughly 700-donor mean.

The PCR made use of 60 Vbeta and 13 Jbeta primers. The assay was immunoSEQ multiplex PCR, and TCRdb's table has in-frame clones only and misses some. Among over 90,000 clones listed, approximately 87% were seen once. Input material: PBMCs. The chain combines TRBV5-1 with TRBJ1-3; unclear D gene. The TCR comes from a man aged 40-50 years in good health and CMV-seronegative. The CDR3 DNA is TGCGCCAGCAGCTTGGAGCCGTCTCCTGGAAACACCATATATTTT. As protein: CASSLEPSPGNTIYF.